A selection of T cell receptor beta chains follows, all from one sample in a study of control samples from healthy donors and cancer patients. Only in-frame clones appear in the TCRdb table, and some are missing; sequencing was by immunoSEQ multiplex PCR. This sample carries around 89,000 clones, around 80% of them seen once, and the ten largest clones take approximately 9.8%. Sequencing was done on a sample of blood. These receptors all come from a woman between 55 and 75 years old in good health. CDR3s include the opening cysteine and the closing phenylalanine or tryptophan. The order of the fields is V gene, clone size, J gene, D gene, CDR3 DNA, CDR3 protein. D genes are given only for firm matches. Expanded clones get a size class; other rows say once, few or many, or leave the size out.

v_call: TRBV5-4; clone_size: .; j_call: TRBJ2-1; d_call: TRBD2; cdr3_nt: TGTGCCAGCAGCTTGCCGGGAGGGCCCCACAATGAGCAGTTCTTC; cdr3_aa: CASSLPGGPHNEQFF
v_call: TRBV7-6; clone_size: .; j_call: TRBJ2-1; d_call: .; cdr3_nt: TGTGCCAGCAGCTACACTGGCGAGCAGTTCTTC; cdr3_aa: CASSYTGEQFF
v_call: TRBV5-5; clone_size: few; j_call: TRBJ2-5; d_call: .; cdr3_nt: TGTGCCAGCAGCTCCACGTTGGCGGGGAGAACCCAGTACTTC; cdr3_aa: CASSSTLAGRTQYF
v_call: TRBV3-1/TRBV3-2; clone_size: .; j_call: TRBJ2-7; d_call: .; cdr3_nt: TGTGCCAGCAGCCAAGGGGGGGCCTACGAGCAGTACTTC; cdr3_aa: CASSQGGAYEQYF
v_call: TRBV5-1; clone_size: once; j_call: TRBJ1-2; d_call: .; cdr3_nt: TGCGCCAGCAGCTCCTGGACAGACTATGGCTACACCTTC; cdr3_aa: CASSSWTDYGYTF
v_call: TRBV28; clone_size: .; j_call: TRBJ2-7; d_call: TRBD2; cdr3_nt: TGTGCCAGCAGTCGAAGAGGTAGCGGGAGCTCCTACGAGCAGTACTTC; cdr3_aa: CASSRRGSGSSYEQYF
v_call: TRBV9; clone_size: .; j_call: TRBJ1-3; d_call: .; cdr3_nt: TGTGCCAGCAGCAAGAAGGAGGGTATCGGAAACACCATATATTTT; cdr3_aa: CASSKKEGIGNTIYF
v_call: TRBV6-2/TRBV6-3; clone_size: once; j_call: TRBJ1-5; d_call: TRBD1; cdr3_nt: TGTGCCAGCAGTCCACAGGGGTATAGCAATCAGCCCCAGCATTTT; cdr3_aa: CASSPQGYSNQPQHF
v_call: TRBV18; clone_size: .; j_call: TRBJ1-1; d_call: .; cdr3_nt: TGTGCCAGCTCACCACCACTCACCGGAGTAACTGAAGCTTTCTTT; cdr3_aa: CASSPPLTGVTEAFF
v_call: TRBV20-1; clone_size: .; j_call: TRBJ2-7; d_call: TRBD2; cdr3_nt: TGCAGTGCTAGTGTAGCGGGAGGGCCTTACGAGCAGTACTTC; cdr3_aa: CSASVAGGPYEQYF
v_call: TRBV6-5; clone_size: .; j_call: TRBJ2-2; d_call: TRBD1; cdr3_nt: TGTGCCAGCCACAGGGGGCGGGCCGGGGAGCTGTTTTTT; cdr3_aa: CASHRGRAGELFF
v_call: TRBV6-1; clone_size: .; j_call: TRBJ1-2; d_call: TRBD1; cdr3_nt: TGTGCCAGCGGAGTCGGCCGGACAGGAAAAGGCGGCTACACCTTC; cdr3_aa: CASGVGRTGKGGYTF
v_call: TRBV2; clone_size: .; j_call: TRBJ1-2; d_call: .; cdr3_nt: TGTGCCAGCCATATCGGACTTAACTATGGCTACACCTTC; cdr3_aa: CASHIGLNYGYTF
v_call: TRBV27; clone_size: .; j_call: TRBJ2-7; d_call: TRBD1; cdr3_nt: TGTGCCAGCAGTACAGGGGCCCTCTCCTACGAGCAGTACTTC; cdr3_aa: CASSTGALSYEQYF
v_call: TRBV14; clone_size: .; j_call: TRBJ1-4; d_call: TRBD1; cdr3_nt: TGTGCCAGCAGCCCCGGGACAGGGCCTAAAAGGGGTGAAAAACTGTTTTTT; cdr3_aa: CASSPGTGPKRGEKLFF
v_call: TRBV10-3; clone_size: .; j_call: TRBJ1-2; d_call: .; cdr3_nt: TGTGCCATCCCCCGCGGGCTCGGAGTGACCTATGGCTACACCTTC; cdr3_aa: CAIPRGLGVTYGYTF
v_call: TRBV20-1; clone_size: .; j_call: TRBJ1-1; d_call: .; cdr3_nt: TGCAGTGAGGGGAGGAACACTGAAGCTTTCTTT; cdr3_aa: CSEGRNTEAFF
v_call: TRBV6-6; clone_size: .; j_call: TRBJ2-5; d_call: .; cdr3_nt: TGTGCCAGCAGTTACGTCCAGAAAGAGACCCAGTACTTC; cdr3_aa: CASSYVQKETQYF
v_call: TRBV18; clone_size: .; j_call: TRBJ2-2; d_call: TRBD1; cdr3_nt: TGTGCCAGCTCACCGACAACAGGGGGTACCGGGGAGCTGTTTTTT; cdr3_aa: CASSPTTGGTGELFF
v_call: TRBV13; clone_size: .; j_call: TRBJ1-5; d_call: TRBD1; cdr3_nt: TGTGCCAGTTCAAGGGGACAGCGCAATCAGCCCCAGCATTTT; cdr3_aa: CASSRGQRNQPQHF
v_call: TRBV6-1; clone_size: .; j_call: TRBJ2-7; d_call: .; cdr3_nt: TGTGCCAGCAGTGAAGCGGTGCAGTACGAGCAGTACTTC; cdr3_aa: CASSEAVQYEQYF
v_call: TRBV10-2; clone_size: .; j_call: TRBJ2-1; d_call: .; cdr3_nt: TGCGCCAGCAGTGAGTCGACAGCAGGGGCCTACAATGAGCAGTTCTTC; cdr3_aa: CASSESTAGAYNEQFF
v_call: TRBV7-2; clone_size: once; j_call: TRBJ2-5; d_call: TRBD2; cdr3_nt: TGTGCCAGCAGCTTAGAGGGACTAGCGGGGAAAGAGACCCAGTACTTC; cdr3_aa: CASSLEGLAGKETQYF
v_call: TRBV11-3; clone_size: .; j_call: TRBJ2-5; d_call: TRBD2; cdr3_nt: TGTGCCAGCAGCCGGGACTACCGAGAGACCCAGTACTTC; cdr3_aa: CASSRDYRETQYF
v_call: TRBV7-9; clone_size: .; j_call: TRBJ2-7; d_call: TRBD2; cdr3_nt: TGTGCCAGCAGCGAAGCGGGGGGTACCTACGAGCAGTACTTC; cdr3_aa: CASSEAGGTYEQYF
v_call: TRBV7-9; clone_size: .; j_call: TRBJ1-5; d_call: .; cdr3_nt: TGTGCCAGCAGCTTAGAAGGAATGGGGCCCCAGCATTTT; cdr3_aa: CASSLEGMGPQHF
v_call: TRBV5-1; clone_size: .; j_call: TRBJ2-3; d_call: .; cdr3_nt: TGCGCCAGCAGCTGGGATGCAGATACGCAGTATTTT; cdr3_aa: CASSWDADTQYF
v_call: TRBV6-2/TRBV6-3; clone_size: .; j_call: TRBJ2-5; d_call: TRBD2; cdr3_nt: TGTGCCAGCAGTTACTCTGGACTAGCGACAGAGACCCAGTACTTC; cdr3_aa: CASSYSGLATETQYF
v_call: TRBV6-6; clone_size: .; j_call: TRBJ1-4; d_call: TRBD1; cdr3_nt: TGTGCCAGCAGTAGGACAGGGGGGTTAAATGAAAAACTGTTTTTT; cdr3_aa: CASSRTGGLNEKLFF
v_call: TRBV5-4; clone_size: .; j_call: TRBJ1-1; d_call: TRBD1; cdr3_nt: TGTGCCAGCAGCATCGAGGGGACAGACAAGGTGAGGGCTTTCTTT; cdr3_aa: CASSIEGTDKVRAFF
v_call: TRBV11-3; clone_size: .; j_call: TRBJ2-3; d_call: TRBD2; cdr3_nt: TGTGCCAGCAGCTCCGGACTAGCCACAGATACGCAGTATTTT; cdr3_aa: CASSSGLATDTQYF
v_call: TRBV19; clone_size: .; j_call: TRBJ2-7; d_call: .; cdr3_nt: TGTGCCAGTAGTTTCCGGACTACAGGGTACGAGCAGTACTTC; cdr3_aa: CASSFRTTGYEQYF
v_call: TRBV4-2; clone_size: .; j_call: TRBJ2-5; d_call: TRBD2; cdr3_nt: TGTGCCAGCAGCCAAGCGCCCCTACGGGAGGGAGGGGAGACCCAGTACTTC; cdr3_aa: CASSQAPLREGGETQYF
v_call: TRBV14; clone_size: .; j_call: TRBJ2-7; d_call: TRBD1; cdr3_nt: TGTGCCAGCAGCCATCCTCGGACAGGGGCCCTTTACGAGCAGTACTTC; cdr3_aa: CASSHPRTGALYEQYF
v_call: TRBV4-3; clone_size: few; j_call: TRBJ1-1; d_call: .; cdr3_nt: TGCGCCAGCAGCCAAGATGGTCCGGGGTTCTTCACTGAAGCTTTCTTT; cdr3_aa: CASSQDGPGFFTEAFF
v_call: TRBV5-8; clone_size: .; j_call: TRBJ2-6; d_call: .; cdr3_nt: TGTGCCAGCAGCTCATGGGAGTTTGGGGCCAACGTCCTGACTTTC; cdr3_aa: CASSSWEFGANVLTF
v_call: TRBV28; clone_size: .; j_call: TRBJ2-5; d_call: TRBD1; cdr3_nt: TGTGCCAGCAGTGACAGGGGGCACCAAGAGACCCAGTACTTC; cdr3_aa: CASSDRGHQETQYF
v_call: TRBV4-1; clone_size: .; j_call: TRBJ2-1; d_call: TRBD2; cdr3_nt: TGCGCCAGCAGCCAAGAGCCGGAGCGGGAGTACAATGAGCAGTTCTTC; cdr3_aa: CASSQEPEREYNEQFF
v_call: TRBV27; clone_size: .; j_call: TRBJ2-1; d_call: TRBD2; cdr3_nt: TGTGCCAGCAGTGATACTAGCGGGAGAGGCAATGAGCAGTTCTTC; cdr3_aa: CASSDTSGRGNEQFF
v_call: TRBV7-2; clone_size: .; j_call: TRBJ2-3; d_call: .; cdr3_nt: TGTGCCAGCAGCAACGGGGATACGCAGTATTTT; cdr3_aa: CASSNGDTQYF
v_call: TRBV19; clone_size: .; j_call: TRBJ2-2; d_call: .; cdr3_nt: TGTGCCAGCATCGAACGCAGCTCCGGGGAGCTGTTTTTT; cdr3_aa: CASIERSSGELFF
v_call: TRBV7-8; clone_size: once; j_call: TRBJ2-7; d_call: .; cdr3_nt: TGTGCCAGCAGCTTAGCCGGCCAGGGGACGAGGGAGCAGTACTTC; cdr3_aa: CASSLAGQGTREQYF
v_call: TRBV6-5; clone_size: .; j_call: TRBJ1-4; d_call: TRBD1; cdr3_nt: TGTGCCAGCAGTCTAGGGACAGCAACTAATGAAAAACTGTTTTTT; cdr3_aa: CASSLGTATNEKLFF
v_call: TRBV12-3/TRBV12-4; clone_size: .; j_call: TRBJ1-1; d_call: TRBD1; cdr3_nt: TGTGCCAGCAGGGCAGGGGGTGCCGGAGCTTTCTTT; cdr3_aa: CASRAGGAGAFF
v_call: TRBV7-8; clone_size: once; j_call: TRBJ1-5; d_call: .; cdr3_nt: TGTGCCAGCAGCTTAGAGTGGGGTGGAAGCAATCAGCCCCAGCATTTT; cdr3_aa: CASSLEWGGSNQPQHF
v_call: TRBV6-5; clone_size: .; j_call: TRBJ1-1; d_call: .; cdr3_nt: TGTGCCAGCATTAAAAGGGTCGTCGGGGGCACTGAAGCTTTCTTT; cdr3_aa: CASIKRVVGGTEAFF
v_call: TRBV15; clone_size: few; j_call: TRBJ1-2; d_call: .; cdr3_nt: TGTGCCACCAGCAGAGCTTGGGAGGACGATGGCTACACCTTC; cdr3_aa: CATSRAWEDDGYTF
v_call: TRBV5-5; clone_size: few; j_call: TRBJ1-1; d_call: .; cdr3_nt: TGTGCCAGCAGCTTGGCGGCTGCTGAAGCTTTCTTT; cdr3_aa: CASSLAAAEAFF
v_call: TRBV11-2; clone_size: .; j_call: TRBJ2-7; d_call: TRBD1; cdr3_nt: TGTGCCAGCAGCCTGGGAGGGACAGGGGGGAACGAGCAGTACTTC; cdr3_aa: CASSLGGTGGNEQYF
v_call: TRBV7-2; clone_size: .; j_call: TRBJ2-5; d_call: .; cdr3_nt: TGTGCCAGCAGCGAAACGGGACTCCCAGGGACCCAGTACTTC; cdr3_aa: CASSETGLPGTQYF
v_call: TRBV7-8; clone_size: .; j_call: TRBJ1-3; d_call: .; cdr3_nt: TGTGCCAGCAGCTGGGACAGAAACACCATATATTTT; cdr3_aa: CASSWDRNTIYF
v_call: TRBV10-2; clone_size: once; j_call: TRBJ1-4; d_call: TRBD1; cdr3_nt: TGCGCCAGCAGTGAGTCCAGGGGGGGAAATGAAAAACTGTTTTTT; cdr3_aa: CASSESRGGNEKLFF
v_call: TRBV2; clone_size: .; j_call: TRBJ1-5; d_call: .; cdr3_nt: TGTGCCAGCAGGAGGATTGGTGGCAATCAGCCCCAGCATTTT; cdr3_aa: CASRRIGGNQPQHF
v_call: TRBV5-1; clone_size: .; j_call: TRBJ2-1; d_call: .; cdr3_nt: TGCGCCAGCAGCTTGGAGGGAGCAAATTCGGGGCAGTTCTTC; cdr3_aa: CASSLEGANSGQFF
v_call: TRBV7-9; clone_size: .; j_call: TRBJ1-4; d_call: .; cdr3_nt: TGTGCCAGCAGCTTAGCCCCAGGAAGAGGGGCCGGTGAAAAACTGTTTTTT; cdr3_aa: CASSLAPGRGAGEKLFF
v_call: TRBV7-2; clone_size: .; j_call: TRBJ2-1; d_call: TRBD2; cdr3_nt: TGTGCCAGCAGCAGGAGCGGGGGGGCCTACAATGAGCAGTTCTTC; cdr3_aa: CASSRSGGAYNEQFF